This T cell receptor (beta chain) came from a study of blood T cell repertoires in COVID-19. Across the study: COVID-19 samples collected from the United States, Italy and Spain covered acute and convalescent phases. PBMCs, B-cell-depleted T cells, or T cells were the source of the cDNA or gDNA that made up the material.

The sample holds one count of this clone. Source study methods: It was from reference gene primer amplification that nucleated cell counts were estimated. Clones were read by immunoSEQ multiplex PCR, and TCRdb kept only the in-frame ones, dropping some. Clonal size and the V and J genes are those of that table, whereas D and trimming came from the DNA. Seen here are nearly 35,000 clones, roughly 86% observed once, and the top ten hold about 63%. The specimen was peripheral blood. The TCR sequence derives from a man in his 70s with acute or convalescent COVID-19.

The CDR3 nucleotides read TGTGCCAGCAGCCAAGATCTAGGGCAGGGCCCTTTCTATGGCTACACCTTC. Translated, it gives CASSQDLGQGPFYGYTF. V and J are TRBV14 and TRBJ1-2, with D perhaps TRBD1 (5 bases). V was shortened by 0 bases and J by 4 bases, with 18 bases between the two germline ends. The CDR3 extends over 17 amino acids. Per germline, CDR1 SGHDN and CDR2 FVKESK.